These 28 T cell receptor beta chains originate from one sample sequenced in a study of early T cells in non-severe SARS-CoV-2 infection (dated by TCRdb to the early 2020s). Library generation was performed with 5' RACE. For sequencing, a NextSeq 500 was employed. The public reads were reanalyzed by TCRdb: fastp trimming at Q25, MiXCR alignment, in-frame beta chains only. CDR3 protein duplicates are merged, each entry listing the most common genes and DNA. The sample table shows some 60,000 distinct CDR3 sequences, and more than 8.5% are seen once. The ten largest account for over 8.5% of the sample. Sample: whole blood. Receptors were obtained from an adult who was a healthcare worker with PCR-confirmed SARS-CoV-2 infection or an uninfected control (not recorded which).

There are many counts of this clonotype. The chain uses TRBV27 and TRBJ2-7, with D maybe TRBD1 (5 bases). Germline values: CDR1 MNHEY, CDR2 SMNVEV (reference sequence). The CDR3 loop spans 14 amino acids. Deletions cut 6 bases from V and 0 bases from J, with 12 bases between. CDR3: CASRPDTNSYEQYF. The CDR3 DNA reads as TGTGCCAGCAGACCGGACACGAACTCCTACGAGCAGTACTTC.

This clonotype appeared a few times. CDR3 DNA: TGTGCCAGCAGCCCTAGTCCGGGATATGGCTACACCTTC. Protein sequence: CASSPSPGYGYTF. This chain joins TRBV7-2 and TRBJ1-2; no firm D call. The germline gives CDR1 SGHTA, CDR2 FQGNSA. The V gene lost 5 bases and the J gene lost 5 bases, with 12 bases spanning the gap. CDR3 length equals 13 residues. The full variable domain, completed using reference TRBV7-2 and TRBJ1-2, is GAGVSQSPSNKVTEKGKDVELRCDPISGHTALYWYRQSLGQGLEFLIYFQGNSAPDKSGLPSDRFSAERTGGSVSTLTIQRTQQEDSAVYLCASSPSPGYGYTFGSGTRLTVV.

This clonotype was detected a few times. V usage is TRBV9 and J usage is TRBJ1-6; TRBD1 might be the D (5 bases). Trimming removed 0 bases from V and 6 bases from J, with 10 bases in between. Germline lookup yields CDR1 SGDLS and CDR2 YYNGEE. CDR3 length: 15 amino acids. CDR3 nucleotides: TGTGCCAGCAGCGTAGCTCAGGGCCCTAATTCACCCCTCCACTTT. This gives the protein CASSVAQGPNSPLHF. Variable domain in full (rest from reference TRBV9 and TRBJ1-6): DSGVTQTPKHLITATGQRVTLRCSPRSGDLSVYWYQQSLDQGLQFLIQYYNGEERAKGNILERFSAQQFPDLHSELNLSSLELGDSALYFCASSVAQGPNSPLHFGNGTRLTVT.

This clonotype was counted only a few times. V usage is TRBV29-1 and J usage is TRBJ1-1, with 9 bases lining up with TRBD1. CDR1 SQVTM and CDR2 ANQGSEA come from the germline V gene. V lost 5 bases and J lost 11; bases outside the gene matches: 6. This CDR3 comprises 11 residues. The CDR3 nucleotides are TGCAGCGTTCGACAGGGGGATAAGGCTTTCTTT. Protein sequence: CSVRQGDKAFF.

The V and J genes are TRBV27 and TRBJ1-6; possible D gene TRBD1, 6 bases. CDR1 is MNHEY and CDR2 is SMNVEV in the germline V gene (reference sequence). CDR3 length: 17 residues. The V end lost 6 bases, the J end lost 9 bases, and 24 bases lay between the germline ends. This CDR3 is CASSPRVKTGKSSPLHF. DNA for the CDR3: TGTGCCAGCAGCCCCCGAGTTAAGACAGGAAAGAGTTCACCCCTCCACTTT.

J is TRBJ2-6 and V is TRBV7-9; D gene unclear. From germline, CDR1 is SEHNR and CDR2 FQNEAQ (reference sequence). Trimming cost V 10 bases and J 2 bases, with 12 bases left between them. The CDR3 consists of 14 residues. For the CDR3, the DNA is TGTGCCACCGATGCCCTAGCTGGGGCCAACGTCCTGACTTTC. Protein: CATDALAGANVLTF.

Comment on this clonotype: Sequence at one end of the junction differs from germline and may be a read error. V is TRBV24-1 and J is TRBJ2-1; TRBD2 matches at 10 bases. Germline loops: CDR1 KGHDR, CDR2 SFDVKD. CDR3 length: 15 residues. CDR3: CVTSGGLADYNEQFF. The CDR3 nucleotides read TGTGTCACCAGTGGCGGACTAGCGGATTACAATGAGCAGTTCTTC.

The chain links TRBV7-6 to TRBJ2-5; TRBD2 agrees at 7 bases. Germline CDR1 SGHVS, CDR2 FNYEAQ. CDR3 length: 15 residues. With 0 bases clipped from V and 7 bases from J, the junction kept 8 bases outside the gene matches. This CDR3 reads CASSLAGTMQGTQYF. The DNA of the CDR3 is TGTGCCAGCAGCTTAGCCGGGACTATGCAGGGGACCCAGTACTTC.

This clonotype occurred many times. This chain joins TRBV5-1 and TRBJ2-2, with D unclear. The CDR3 covers 16 residues. The germline V and J ends were trimmed by 4 bases and 0 bases, with 13 bases remaining between them. Germline V gene lookup returns CDR1 SGHRS and CDR2 YFSETQ. This chain's CDR3 is CASSTLAAANTGELFF. Here the CDR3 DNA reads TGCGCCAGCAGCACCTTAGCAGCAGCGAACACCGGGGAGCTGTTTTTT.

The chain couples TRBV2 to TRBJ1-2, with D perhaps matching TRBD1 (5 bases). Germline-derived CDR1 and CDR2 are SNHLY and FYNNEI. The CDR3 is 13 amino acids. V was cut by 6 bases and J by 0 bases, with 8 bases left in between. The CDR3 reads CASRLTANYGYTF. The CDR3 DNA is TGTGCCAGCAGATTGACAGCTAACTATGGCTACACCTTC.

The chain joins TRBV2 to TRBJ2-1; a weak D match, TRBD1 (5 bases). This CDR3 comprises 16 residues. Trimming stripped 7 bases from V and 1 base from J, with 17 bases between. Germline CDR1 and CDR2: SNHLY and FYNNEI. CDR3 sequence: CASTPTVRLSYNEQFF. The CDR3 bases are TGTGCCAGCACCCCGACAGTGAGGCTATCCTACAATGAGCAGTTCTTC.

This clonotype turned up a few times. The chain recombines TRBV20-1 with TRBJ1-2, with D possibly TRBD1 on 5 matching bases. CDR1 DFQATT and CDR2 SNEGSKA come from the germline V gene (reference sequence). The CDR3 covers 16 residues. V dropped 0 bases and J dropped 8 bases, with 22 bases sitting between them. CDR3 bases: TGCAGTGCTAGAGACGAGGAAACAGGAGAGGTAGGGGGCTACACCTTC. Translating gives CSARDEETGEVGGYTF.

This clonotype occurred many times. The rearrangement joins TRBV10-3 to TRBJ2-5; 9 bases line up with TRBD2. The CDR3 runs to 17 residues. J was trimmed by 3 bases and V by 6 bases; bases with no gene match: 14. Germline V gene sequence: CDR1 ENHRY, CDR2 SYGVKD. The DNA of the CDR3 is TGTGCCATCAGCGCGCAACTCTTGTTAGCGGGAGAAGAGACCCAGTACTTC. Residues: CAISAQLLLAGEETQYF.

For this clonotype: Being one base from a much bigger clone, this may be a read error. The chain links TRBV9 to TRBJ2-2; a possible D gene is TRBD1 (5 bases). Trimming left V 7 bases short and J 1 base short, with 5 bases between. Germline CDR1 and CDR2: SGDLS and YYNGEE. The CDR3 totals 12 residues. The CDR3, as DNA: TGTGCCAGCCAGGGGAACACCGGGGAGCTGTTTTTT. It yields the protein CASQGNTGELFF.

Details on this clonotype: This could be a read error, since a much larger clone is one nucleotide away. This chain uses TRBV7-3 with TRBJ2-2; D is undetermined. This CDR3 comprises 14 residues. Germline CDR1 SGHTA, CDR2 FQGTGA. The DNA of the CDR3 is TGTGTCAGCAGCCGTACCGCGAACACCGGGGAGCTGTTTTTT. It specifies CVSSRTANTGELFF.

This clonotype was seen repeatedly, ten times or more. The chain combines TRBV7-3 with TRBJ2-2; 10 nucleotides align to TRBD2. With V trimmed by 1 base and J by 3 bases, 17 bases remained unmatched. CDR3 size: 21 residues. Germline-derived CDR1 and CDR2 are SGHTA and FQGTGA. CDR3 region: CASSLIGSWTSGLGDTGELFF. The CDR3 DNA sequence: TGTGCCAGCAGCTTAATAGGGTCCTGGACTAGCGGACTAGGGGACACCGGGGAGCTGTTTTTT.

In this sample, this clonotype turned up many times. The chain recombines TRBV25-1 with TRBJ2-7, with 8 bases lining up with TRBD1. The CDR3 length is 13 residues. After removal of 7 bases from V and 4 bases from J, the junction contained 6 bases not matched to a gene. In germline, CDR1 is MGHDK, CDR2 SYGVNS. CDR3 residues: CASTRDRPYEQYF. CDR3 bases: TGTGCCAGCACCCGGGACAGGCCTTACGAGCAGTACTTC.

This chain joins TRBV4-2 and TRBJ1-1; D ambiguous. V dropped 0 bases and J dropped 1 base, with 6 bases sitting between them. CDR3 size: 14 residues. Germline assignment: CDR1 LGHNA and CDR2 YNFKEQ. The CDR3 DNA follows: TGTGCCAGCAGCCAAGATTTAGGGAACACTGAAGCTTTCTTT. Translated, it gives CASSQDLGNTEAFF.

This clonotype was observed at least ten times. The chain recombines TRBV7-8 with TRBJ2-2; maybe TRBD1 (5 bases). The V gene lost 5 bases and the J gene lost 4 bases, with 11 bases spanning the gap. This CDR3 is 14 amino acids long. Germline CDR1 is SGHVS and CDR2 is FQNEAQ. CDR3 loop: CASSPRARTGELFF. The CDR3 region has the DNA TGTGCCAGCAGCCCCAGGGCCCGCACCGGGGAGCTGTTTTTT.

In this sample, this clonotype turned up many times. The chain carries TRBV20-1 and TRBJ2-1; 7 bases are shared with TRBD1. This CDR3 has 14 residues. V lost 4 bases and J lost 6; bases outside the gene matches: 9. From germline, CDR1 is DFQATT and CDR2 SNEGSKA (reference sequence). DNA for the CDR3: TGCAGTGCTACGACAGGGCGTCCCCTCAATGAGCAGTTCTTC. Encoded protein: CSATTGRPLNEQFF.

This chain connects TRBV4-1 to TRBJ2-5; the D call may be TRBD1 or TRBD2 (5 bases each). This CDR3 is built from 15 residues. The V end was cut by 5 bases, the J end by 5 bases, with 18 bases between. The germline V gene has CDR1 MGHRA and CDR2 YSYEKL. Here the CDR3 DNA reads TGCGCCAGCAGCGATCCTCTGAGGGGTATGGAGACCCAGTACTTC. This sequence encodes CASSDPLRGMETQYF.

In this sample, this clonotype turned up many times. The chain combines TRBV19 with TRBJ1-5; 10 positions agree with TRBD1. The V gene's germline CDR1 is LNHDA and CDR2 SQIVND (reference sequence). After removal of 3 bases from V and 7 bases from J, the junction contained 9 bases not matched to a gene. The CDR3 totals 16 residues. CDR3 coding DNA: TGTGCCAGTAGTATCGGCGGGGGACAGGGGCGGCAGCCCCAGCATTTT. It yields the protein CASSIGGGQGRQPQHF. The full variable domain, with the rest looked up from reference TRBV19 and TRBJ1-5, is DGGITQSPKYLFRKEGQNVTLSCEQNLNHDAMYWYRQDPGQGLRLIYYSQIVNDFQKGDIAEGYSVSREKKESFPLTVTSAQKNPTAFYLCASSIGGGQGRQPQHFGDGTRLSIL.

The rearrangement links TRBV3-1 to TRBJ2-7; D uncertain. The CDR3 is made up of 13 amino acids. The V and J ends lost 0 bases and 2 bases respectively, with 5 bases between them. Germline V gives CDR1 LGHDT, CDR2 YNNKEL (reference sequence). CDR3 DNA: TGTGCCAGCAGCCAAGACTACCCCTACGAGCAGTACTTC. It codes for CASSQDYPYEQYF.

This clonotype came up many times. V gene TRBV7-3 combines with J gene TRBJ2-5; 12 bases fit TRBD1. Germline V lookup: CDR1 SGHTA, CDR2 FQGTGA. The ends lost 5 bases at V and 4 bases at J; junction bases unmatched: 8. The CDR3 sequence is 16 residues long. The CDR3 here is CASSLLGQGAGETQYF. The CDR3 region has the DNA TGTGCCAGCAGCCTCTTGGGACAGGGGGCTGGAGAGACCCAGTACTTC.

This clonotype showed up many times. The chain combines TRBV11-2 with TRBJ2-1, with D possibly TRBD2 on 6 matching bases. Germline CDR1 SGHAT, CDR2 FQNNGV. The CDR3 has 14 amino acids. The V and J ends lost 1 base and 8 bases respectively, with 12 bases between them. CDR3 amino acids: CASSLVLASDEQFF. CDR3 DNA: TGTGCCAGCAGCTTAGTCCTAGCTAGCGATGAGCAGTTCTTC.

J is TRBJ2-5 and V is TRBV7-9; tentatively, D is TRBD1 (7 bases). The CDR3 runs to 15 residues. In germline, CDR1 is SEHNR, CDR2 FQNEAQ (reference sequence). V was clipped by 6 bases and J by 9 bases, with 23 bases between them. DNA for the CDR3: TGTGCCAGCAGAAACGACAGGGAGGCCGCGTGGGCCCAGTACTTC. Protein sequence: CASRNDREAAWAQYF.

This clonotype was seen repeatedly, ten times or more. The V gene is TRBV5-1, the J gene TRBJ1-5, with TRBD1 matching over 9 bases. Trimming removed 3 bases from V and 2 bases from J; junction bases left unmatched: 15. This CDR3 comprises 19 residues. CDR1 and CDR2 from the germline V gene are SGHRS and YFSETQ. Here the CDR3 reads CASSSKSGTGQGRNQPQHF. The CDR3 DNA reads as TGCGCCAGCAGCTCAAAGTCCGGGACAGGGCAGGGGCGCAATCAGCCCCAGCATTTT.

Concerning this clonotype itself: Possible read error: a much larger clone is one base away. The rearrangement links TRBV21-1 to TRBJ2-7. TRBV21-1 is termed a pseudogene. The CDR3 is made up of 15 amino acids. CDR3 residues: CASSKVKCMSYEQYF. The DNA of the CDR3 is TGTGCCAGCAGCAAAGTCAAGTGCATGTCCTACGAGCAGTACTTC.